A selection of T cell receptor beta chains follows, all from one sample in a study of T cell changes during pregnancy in multiple sclerosis. Assay: immunoSEQ multiplex PCR; the TCRdb copy retains only in-frame clones and omits some. The sample records 90,000 or so clones, 94% being singletons. Sequenced material: peripheral blood, taken after pregnancy. Source of these receptors: a female donor in good health, enrolled as a control in a pregnancy study. The CDR3 runs from the conserved cysteine through the conserved F or W. The order of the fields is D gene, J gene, clone size, V gene, CDR3 protein, CDR3 DNA. A D gene is named only where the DNA matches it firmly. Size is omitted from some rows. Given values are once, few, many or a class for expanded clones.

TRBD1 | TRBJ1-1 | - | TRBV4-2 | CASSQFRQGTGWETEAFF | TGTGCCAGCAGCCAATTTCGACAGGGTACGGGCTGGGAAACTGAAGCTTTCTTT
- | TRBJ2-5 | - | TRBV14 | CASSQSLTGETQYF | TGTGCCAGCAGCCAGAGTTTAACGGGAGAGACCCAGTACTTC
- | TRBJ2-3 | - | TRBV7-9 | CASSSLAVSEYF | TGTGCCAGCAGCTCCTTAGCGGTGTCTGAGTATTTT
- | TRBJ2-7 | - | TRBV18 | CASSRLGSYEQYF | TGTGCCAGCTCACGTTTAGGGAGTTACGAGCAGTACTTC
- | TRBJ1-4 | - | TRBV28 | CASSLTQRGGLFF | TGTGCCAGCAGTTTAACGCAGCGAGGTGGACTGTTTTTT
TRBD2 | TRBJ2-1 | - | TRBV6-6 | CASSYDSGRSGEQFF | TGTGCCAGCAGTTACGATAGCGGGAGGAGTGGTGAGCAGTTCTTC
TRBD2 | TRBJ2-1 | once | TRBV5-1 | CASSLAGGLGDEQFF | TGCGCCAGCAGCTTGGCCGGCGGACTAGGAGATGAGCAGTTCTTC
- | TRBJ2-3 | - | TRBV11-2 | CASSLGAPRYTQYF | TGTGCCAGCAGCTTAGGAGCCCCCCGGTATACGCAGTATTTT
- | TRBJ2-5 | few | TRBV11-2 | CASSSILGPGMETQYF | TGTGCCAGCAGCTCCATTCTAGGGCCAGGGATGGAGACCCAGTACTTC
- | TRBJ2-7 | - | TRBV27 | CASSSPRGSTYEQYF | TGTGCCAGCAGTTCACCGAGGGGGAGCACCTACGAGCAGTACTTC
TRBD2 | TRBJ2-1 | - | TRBV30 | CALNGLAGREQFF | TGTGCCTTGAACGGACTAGCGGGACGGGAGCAGTTCTTC
- | TRBJ1-2 | - | TRBV30 | CAWSPSRHFNYGYTF | TGTGCCTGGAGTCCCTCAAGACATTTTAACTATGGCTACACCTTC
- | TRBJ1-2 | - | TRBV11-2 | CASSLAGVLNGYTF | TGTGCCAGCAGCTTGGCGGGGGTATTGAATGGCTACACCTTC
- | TRBJ2-7 | - | TRBV5-1 | CASSLEGASEQYF | TGCGCCAGCAGCTTGGAAGGGGCAAGCGAGCAGTACTTC
- | TRBJ2-5 | - | TRBV5-4 | CASRNRDRGETQYF | TGTGCCAGCAGAAATAGGGACCGGGGGGAGACCCAGTACTTC
TRBD2 | TRBJ2-1 | once | TRBV5-6 | CASSLSGSYNEQFF | TGTGCCAGCAGCTTAAGCGGGAGCTACAATGAGCAGTTCTTC
TRBD1 | TRBJ1-2 | - | TRBV6-6 | CASSRTGDYGYTF | TGTGCCAGCAGTCGGACAGGGGACTATGGCTACACCTTC
TRBD2 | TRBJ2-7 | - | TRBV27 | CASSFVGTSGSYEQYF | TGTGCCAGCAGTTTTGTGGGGACTAGCGGCTCCTACGAGCAGTACTTC
- | TRBJ1-4 | - | TRBV5-6 | CASSLSGAEKLFF | TGTGCCAGCAGCTTGTCAGGGGCTGAAAAACTGTTTTTT
- | TRBJ1-1 | - | TRBV30 | CAWQWSGNTEAFF | TGTGCCTGGCAATGGTCCGGGAACACTGAAGCTTTCTTT
TRBD2 | TRBJ2-3 | - | TRBV7-2 | CASSLALPAGKQYF | TGTGCCAGCAGCTTAGCCCTACCAGCGGGAAAACAGTATTTT
TRBD1 | TRBJ2-1 | - | TRBV5-6 | CASSGTGYNEQFF | TGTGCCAGCAGCGGGACAGGATACAATGAGCAGTTCTTC
- | TRBJ1-2 | - | TRBV28 | CASSSLADYGYTF | TGTGCCAGCAGTTCATTAGCTGACTATGGCTACACCTTC
- | TRBJ2-1 | - | TRBV5-1 | CASSYRPQGYEQFF | TGCGCCAGCAGCTACAGACCACAGGGCTATGAGCAGTTCTTC
TRBD1 | TRBJ1-2 | - | TRBV25-1 | CASSESPGQGNYGYTF | TGTGCCAGCAGTGAGTCTCCGGGACAGGGAAACTATGGCTACACCTTC
- | TRBJ2-6 | - | TRBV5-4 | CASRGHGANVLTF | TGTGCCAGCAGGGGGCATGGGGCCAACGTCCTGACTTTC
TRBD1 | TRBJ2-7 | - | TRBV19 | CASSTGPGQGIYEQYF | TGTGCCAGTAGTACGGGACCGGGACAGGGAATTTACGAGCAGTACTTC
TRBD2 | TRBJ2-7 | - | TRBV27 | CASSLSPPTSATYEQYF | TGTGCCAGCAGTTTATCGCCCCCGACTAGCGCGACCTACGAGCAGTACTTC
- | TRBJ1-1 | - | TRBV7-9 | CASSLARGSSTEAFF | TGTGCCAGCAGCTTAGCAAGGGGCTCGAGCACTGAAGCTTTCTTT
TRBD2 | TRBJ2-1 | - | TRBV9 | CASSRPVAGGPNEQFF | TGTGCCAGCAGCCGACCGGTAGCGGGAGGGCCCAATGAGCAGTTCTTC
TRBD1 | TRBJ1-3 | - | TRBV28 | CASSPPLGTGGPSSGNTIYF | TGTGCCAGCAGTCCCCCCCTCGGGACAGGAGGACCGAGCTCTGGAAACACCATATATTTT
TRBD1 | TRBJ2-1 | - | TRBV4-1 | CASSPGTGARRNEQFF | TGCGCCAGCAGCCCAGGGACAGGGGCGAGGAGAAATGAGCAGTTCTTC
TRBD2 | TRBJ2-5 | - | TRBV4-1 | CASSQPGAGGPLLQETQYF | TGCGCCAGCAGCCAACCGGGGGCGGGAGGCCCCCTATTACAAGAGACCCAGTACTTC
- | TRBJ2-5 | - | TRBV4-1 | CASSPSEAGPVGTQYF | TGCGCCAGCAGCCCTTCAGAGGCGGGGCCAGTTGGGACCCAGTACTTC
- | TRBJ2-7 | - | TRBV6-5 | CASSYNEGPREQYF | TGTGCCAGCAGTTATAATGAGGGCCCTAGGGAGCAGTACTTC
- | TRBJ2-1 | - | TRBV27 | CASSLLQGQGWGNEQFF | TGTGCCAGCAGTCTCCTTCAAGGTCAGGGGTGGGGCAATGAGCAGTTCTTC
- | TRBJ2-7 | - | TRBV21-1 | CASSKVSGQGLYEQYF | TGTGCCAGCAGCAAAGTGTCTGGGCAGGGGCTCTACGAGCAGTACTTC
- | TRBJ2-5 | - | TRBV29-1 | CSVEAPPGALIATQYF | TGCAGCGTTGAAGCCCCTCCGGGAGCCCTCATTGCGACCCAGTACTTC
TRBD1 | TRBJ1-4 | - | TRBV6-5 | CASSYALQGAEKLFF | TGTGCCAGCAGTTACGCTCTCCAGGGGGCCGAAAAACTGTTTTTT
- | TRBJ1-5 | once | TRBV15 | CATSRGGYGIYSNQPQHF | TGTGCCACCAGCAGAGGAGGTTACGGGATCTATAGCAATCAGCCCCAGCATTTT
- | TRBJ2-1 | - | TRBV5-1 | CASSSAPGSGQFF | TGCGCCAGCAGCTCCGCACCCGGGAGCGGGCAGTTCTTC
TRBD1 | TRBJ2-6 | - | TRBV28 | CASSRAGGPGANVLTF | TGTGCCAGCAGTCGCGCAGGGGGCCCTGGGGCCAACGTCCTGACTTTC
TRBD1 | TRBJ2-5 | - | TRBV19 | CASSISGTGQETQYF | TGTGCCAGTAGTATCTCCGGGACAGGCCAAGAGACCCAGTACTTC
- | TRBJ1-5 | - | TRBV6-6 | CASSYDGDNQPQHF | TGTGCCAGCAGTTACGACGGAGACAATCAGCCCCAGCATTTT